Here is one T cell receptor beta chain with its context. Its antigen remains unidentified. No base quality information exists; no much larger clone differs at one position. The sample originates from a study of cytomegalovirus exposure and HLA in healthy donors (dated by TCRdb to about 2017). For the study in its entirety: An earlier analysis of 587 of the donors reported 250 to 300 Gb of sequence data and 117 million unique TCR beta sequences obtained from approximately 180 million T cells. Approximately 300 gigabases of sequencing data and approximately 92 million unique TCR sequences made up an early release that covered 500 to 700 HLA-typed donors. Among the roughly 390 genotyped donors, around 81% belonged to the genetic ancestry cluster associated with self-reported Caucasian donors. The study aimed to test whether signatures of past pathogen exposure could be identified by cataloging public T cell receptors. The study used immunosequencing to profile the T cell repertoires of 666 subjects and linked those repertoires to cytomegalovirus serostatus. In addition to the first cohort of 650 to 800 subjects, a separate validation cohort of 100 to 150 different subjects was used. To predict cytomegalovirus infection status, the study combined high-throughput TCR immunosequencing, statistical association of individual TCRs with disease status, and machine learning. In a later analysis, previously published TCR beta repertoires from about 670 donors were re-analyzed and high-resolution HLA genotyping was added so that TCR occurrence patterns could be studied. Rather than using new phenotypic data, the later analysis identified candidate immune exposures from TCR beta sequences and from how often those sequences occurred across donors. An earlier analysis of several hundred of the donors applied high-throughput TCR beta sequencing to assess whether each TCR beta V gene segment acted as functional or pseudogenic. Donor age, sex, ethnicity and CMV serostatus were collected together with the repertoire data. A later genetic analysis used genome-wide SNP genotypes for about 60% of the roughly 700 donors, treating that subset as a discovery cohort. All discovery cohort repertoires had been generated on a single sequencing platform. Class I and class II HLA loci were covered by the typing at four-digit resolution. Typing coverage varied by locus: about 620-630 donors for A, B, C, DRB1 and DQB1; 522 for DQA1; approximately 570 for DPA1; 450 to 480 for DPB1. About five DR-DQ haplotypes were treated as single units for association and clustering because of strong linkage in the cohort. Across approximately 420 genotyped donors of the cohort, an average of about 240,000 unique TCR beta nucleotide sequences per donor were sequenced, and 15% to 20% of those sequences were non-productive. Overall study results and their limits: According to a later analysis, parvovirus B19, influenza, CMV and Epstein-Barr virus appeared linked to several top co-occurrence clusters. According to a later genetic analysis, donors in an Asian-associated ancestry cluster had fewer N-insertions in productive TCRs than the roughly 700-donor mean. A few of the identified cytomegalovirus-associated TCR beta chains were confirmed in vitro to be specific for cytomegalovirus antigens. While some public TCRs were present in many individuals, most TCR sequences turned up only very rarely across donors. The 87-base-pair reads could not distinguish some IMGT-functional V segments, including TRBV6-2 and TRBV6-3, so those segments were excluded. Roughly uniform sequencing depth across donors was assumed in presence/absence analyses, although this assumption may not hold. A cluster of highly shared sequence variants was judged likely to represent a technical artifact of the sequencing pipeline. Linkage disequilibrium might explain the correlated functional status among segregating V segments, but an unknown experimental factor could not be ruled out. A further reported finding was that TCR beta sequences accurately predicted the HLA-A and HLA-B alleles for most subjects in the first cohort. A later analysis found that most CMV-associated TCR beta chains appeared HLA-restricted, with HLA associations seemingly driven largely by CMV exposure. Compared with equally common non-associated chains, HLA-associated TCR beta chains in a later analysis were more clonally expanded and had lower generation probabilities. The classifier was reported to diagnose cytomegalovirus status with high specificity and sensitivity in both the original cohort and the validation cohort. Assigning TCR associations to individual alleles was difficult when HLA alleles, especially DR and DQ, strongly co-occurred. In an earlier analysis of some 640 of the donors, most TCR beta V segments were observed in productive rearrangements about 87% or about 30% of the time, broadly matching IMGT annotations. For the cohort, immune exposure information was limited to CMV serostatus. According to the authors, the approach could potentially be generalized to other disease states and immunological phenotypes. In a later analysis, the rate of TCR association differed among HLA loci, with DRB1 alleles having the most associated TCRs and HLA-C alleles having the fewest. The cohort was sequenced for TCR beta chains only, and without alpha or paired-chain data the features that could be detected were limited. A later genetic analysis associated a missense DCLRE1C variant with V-gene and J-gene trimming of TCR beta chains, and an independent cohort replicated the association. Because counts were too low, about 18 rarely observed V segments, including chromosome 9 orphons, were excluded from the earlier analysis of 587 of the donors. The study gave a list of about 150 TCR beta chains associated with cytomegalovirus. At a false discovery rate of 0.05, a later analysis linked around 15,000 TCR beta sequences to specific HLA alleles. Because some donors lacked HLA typing at each locus, the association tests relied only on the typed subset.

The library was built by means of the immunoSEQ multiplex PCR assay. The multiplex PCR relied on a mix of 60 forward primers for TCR Vbeta segments and 13 reverse primers for TCR Jbeta segments. Amplification of the CDR3 region of rearranged TCR beta genes was performed with a multiplex PCR assay on genomic DNA. On the Illumina HiSeq System, the amplified TCR beta libraries were sequenced as 87-base-pair reads. The original pipeline was this. Across the 500 to 700 repertoires, a later analysis counted tens of millions of unique TCR beta chains, 8.5 million to 12 million of which were shared by at least two donors. Raw reads were error-corrected and collapsed into unique sequences with a nearest-neighbor algorithm that merged closely related sequences to remove PCR and sequencing errors. V, D and J gene segments were assigned by aligning CDR3 sequences to IMGT reference sequences. Each retained sequence needed at least a six-nucleotide match to both a V gene segment and a J gene segment. Rearrangements were classified as productive when the CDR3 lacked stop codons and remained in frame with V and J, and all other rearrangements were classified as non-productive. Following IMGT convention, CDR3 was defined as the stretch from the second conserved V-encoded cysteine to the conserved J-encoded phenylalanine. In an earlier analysis of around 640 of the donors, sequences lacking an unambiguous match to a single V gene segment were excluded. An earlier analysis of several hundred of the donors called V segments functional above 56.7% productive rearrangements and segregating when the between-donor standard deviation exceeded 5%. A statistical classification framework was built to diagnose cytomegalovirus status from the catalog of TCR beta chain sequences. A later analysis assigned V and J genes by comparing TCR nucleotide sequences with IMGT/GENE-DB human TR gene sequences. The TCRdist pipeline was used in a later analysis to assign CDR3 sequences and most-parsimonious VDJ recombination scenarios. In a later analysis, each TCR beta chain was defined by its CDR3 amino acid sequence together with its V-gene family, and reads without a unique V-gene family were excluded. As a way to deal with suspected cross-contamination and a sequencing artifact, a later analysis dropped 450 to 600 nucleotide sequences that were highly shared and had low generation probability. For each public chain, a later analysis derived a clonal expansion index from normalized ranks of inferred template counts within each repertoire. In a later analysis, generation probabilities were computed using a VDJ recombination model fitted to out-of-frame rearrangements, and the results were checked against IGoR. Hypergeometric tests were used in a later analysis to score TCR-TCR, TCR-HLA and TCR-CMV co-occurrence, with a repertoire-size bias correction applied to the TCR pairs. In a later analysis, false discovery rates were estimated by permuting HLA or CMV assignments 20 times. A later analysis grouped co-occurring TCRs with DBSCAN, adding TCRdist sequence similarity when clustering within HLA-allele-positive subsets. Co-occurrence clustering excluded repertoires with fewer than 30,000 or more than 120,000 public chains, plus five with anomalous nucleotide sharing. This is the immuneACCESS table as TCRdb keeps it, with only in-frame sequences that have V and J called. A part of the clones is gone; compared with another copy, unresolved V genes explain less than half, and the rest is unexplained. Clonal size and the V and J genes are those of that table, whereas D and trimming came from the DNA. This sample comprises roughly 100,000 clones, around three quarters of them detected only once. The ten largest clones represent about 9.3% of the sample.

Trimmed from V: 4 bases; trimmed from J: 8 bases; junction bases lacking a gene match: 9. Looking up the germline V gene yields CDR1 MGHRA and CDR2 YSYEKL. The CDR3 contains 15 residues, cysteine and phenylalanine counted. Solely the CDR3 DNA is kept, with 45 bases framed from the first base. In total, roughly 670 healthy bone marrow donors made up the cohort. At the time of sampling, every cohort member was nominally healthy, though immune exposures that went unrecorded were likely present. The donor was CMV seropositive and was included in the group of 250 to 300 seropositive cohort members. Each donor provided a peripheral blood sample, and peripheral blood mononuclear cells were used for TCR beta sequencing. The Qiagen DNeasy Blood Extraction Kit was used to extract genomic DNA from the blood cell samples.

This receptor was obtained from a woman between 18 and 29 years old in good health and CMV-seropositive. The sequenced sample consisted of PBMCs. The sequence links TRBV4-1 to TRBJ2-1, and TRBD2 matches 9 of the central bases. DNA sequence: TGCGCCAGCAGCCGGCCTAGCGGGGCCTCCCATGAGCAGTTCTTC. Its protein is CASSRPSGASHEQFF.